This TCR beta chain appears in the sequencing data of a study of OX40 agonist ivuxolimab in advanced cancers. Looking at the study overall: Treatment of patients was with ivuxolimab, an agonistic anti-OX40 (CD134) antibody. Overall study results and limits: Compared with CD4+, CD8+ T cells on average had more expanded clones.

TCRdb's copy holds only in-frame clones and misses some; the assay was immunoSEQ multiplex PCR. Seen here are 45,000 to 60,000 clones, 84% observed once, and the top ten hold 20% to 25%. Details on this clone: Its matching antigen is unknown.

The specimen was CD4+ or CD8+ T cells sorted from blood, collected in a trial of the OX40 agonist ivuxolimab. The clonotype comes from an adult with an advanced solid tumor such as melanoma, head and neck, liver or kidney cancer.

CDR3 bases: TGTGCCAGCAGTCCCTCCGGGACAGGATGGTTCCATGAGCAGTTCTTC. Its protein is CASSPSGTGWFHEQFF. This chain connects TRBV27 to TRBJ2-1; TRBD1 aligns across 8 bases. Germline-derived CDR1 and CDR2 are MNHEY and SMNVEV (reference sequence). The CDR3 covers 16 residues. The J segment lost 8 bases and the V segment lost 5 bases, leaving 14 bases of the junction unmatched.